Following are 20 T cell receptor beta chains from one sample sequenced in a study of T cell responses to AZD1222 COVID-19 vaccine. Clones were read by immunoSEQ multiplex PCR, and TCRdb kept only the in-frame ones, dropping some. The table has approximately 140,000 clones, about 92% seen once; the top ten hold under 2%. Material: peripheral blood, obtained on day 0 of AZD1222 vaccination. The receptors shown here come from an adult in good health.

The V gene is TRBV9, the J gene TRBJ2-2; D possibly corresponds to TRBD1 (5 bases). The V gene's germline CDR1 is SGDLS and CDR2 YYNGEE. The length of the CDR3 is 15 residues. V lost 0 bases and J 8 bases, leaving 14 bases between the germline ends. CDR3 DNA: TGTGCCAGCAGCGTAGCGGGCAGGGAAGGAGGGGAGCTGTTTTTT. Amino acids: CASSVAGREGGELFF.

The chain carries TRBV18 and TRBJ1-4, with no clear D. The CDR3 is 15 amino acids. V was shortened by 4 bases and J by 3 bases, with 12 bases between the two germline ends. Germline V gene sequence: CDR1 KGHSH, CDR2 LQKENI. CDR3 sequence (DNA): TGTGCCAGCTCACAACGACACGCAGCTAATGAAAAACTGTTTTTT. Amino acid sequence: CASSQRHAANEKLFF.

The V and J genes are TRBV5-6 and TRBJ2-3; D not resolved. The CDR3 is 13 residues long. V was clipped by 4 bases and J by 5 bases, with 11 bases between them. Germline assignment: CDR1 SGHDT and CDR2 YYEEEE. DNA for the CDR3: TGTGCCAGCAGCACCTGGGGAATAGATACGCAGTATTTT. Its translation is CASSTWGIDTQYF.

The rearrangement joins TRBV29-1 to TRBJ2-3; 9 nucleotides align to TRBD2. V lost 8 bases, J lost 3 bases, and 15 bases stayed unmatched. The CDR3 is made up of 16 amino acids. The germline V gene has CDR1 SQVTM and CDR2 ANQGSEA. The CDR3 DNA is TGCAGCTCGAGCCGGGGCGGGGGGGCTCGTACAGATACGCAGTATTTT. This encodes CSSSRGGGARTDTQYF.

The V gene is TRBV3-1 (or the pseudogene TRBV3-2), the J gene TRBJ2-5, with 8 positions matching TRBD1. Trimming at V came to 4 bases and at J to 5 bases, leaving 9 bases not matched to a gene. The CDR3 sequence is 15 residues long. CDR1 LGHDT and CDR2 YNNKEL come from the germline V gene (reference sequence). The CDR3 region is CASSLAAGGGETQYF. Here the CDR3 DNA reads TGTGCCAGCAGCCTAGCCGCAGGGGGCGGGGAGACCCAGTACTTC.

The chain carries TRBV4-1 and TRBJ1-1; D gene ambiguous. V lost 1 base to trimming and J lost 1 base, with 10 bases between them. Germline CDR1 MGHRA, CDR2 YSYEKL. The CDR3 sequence is 15 residues long. This CDR3 is CASSQGQQSNTEAFF. Written as DNA, the CDR3 is TGCGCCAGCAGCCAAGGTCAGCAATCGAACACTGAAGCTTTCTTT.

This chain links TRBV5-1 with TRBJ1-3; 7 nucleotides line up with TRBD1. This CDR3 contains 14 residues. CDR1 and CDR2 (germline): SGHRS, YFSETQ. The trim removed 5 bases at V and 1 base at J, leaving 3 bases unmatched. CDR3 sequence (DNA): TGCGCCAGCAGACCGACAGGGTCTGGAAACACCATATATTTT. This sequence encodes CASRPTGSGNTIYF. Full variable domain (rest looked up from reference TRBV5-1 and TRBJ1-3): KAGVTQTPRYLIKTRGQQVTLSCSPISGHRSVSWYQQTPGQGLQFLFEYFSETQRNKGNFPGRFSGRQFSNSRSEMNVSTLELGDSALYLCASRPTGSGNTIYFGEGSWLTVV.

The table lists this clone with a count of one. The rearrangement joins TRBV7-6 to TRBJ2-5, with 7 bases matching TRBD1. Germline loops: CDR1 SGHVS, CDR2 FNYEAQ. Trimming removed 2 bases from V and 5 bases from J; junction bases left unmatched: 11. This CDR3 is 16 amino acids long. The CDR3, as DNA: TGTGCCAGCAGCTTATACACAGGGGCGTCGACGGAGACCCAGTACTTC. Its protein is CASSLYTGASTETQYF.

The rearrangement uses TRBV10-2 and TRBJ1-6; D possibly corresponds to TRBD1 (5 bases). Germline CDR1 and CDR2: WSHSY and SAAADI. The length of the CDR3 is 15 residues. The ends were cut back, 10 bases at V and 1 base at J, with 14 bases in the middle. The CDR3 coding sequence is TGCGCCACGTCCTCGGGGGGTTCCTATAATTCACCCCTCCACTTT. It encodes CATSSGGSYNSPLHF.

V and J are TRBV4-1 and TRBJ1-2; D is unclear. Germline V gene data show CDR1 as MGHRA and CDR2 as YSYEKL. Trimming took 0 bases from V and 3 from J, leaving 14 bases between them. The CDR3 is 16 amino acids. CDR3 DNA sequence: TGCGCCAGCAGCCAAGACAGGACGGGGAGGGACTATGGCTACACCTTC. Protein sequence: CASSQDRTGRDYGYTF.

The rearrangement links TRBV5-1 to TRBJ1-2; D perhaps matches TRBD1 (5 bases). The CDR3 is made up of 17 amino acids. The germline gives CDR1 SGHRS, CDR2 YFSETQ. V was cut by 0 bases and J by 5 bases, with 20 bases left in between. This CDR3 reads CASSLAVGSGNSYGYTF. CDR3 coding DNA: TGCGCCAGCAGCTTGGCGGTGGGATCAGGGAACTCATATGGCTACACCTTC.

The rearrangement links TRBV11-3 to TRBJ2-2; D remains ambiguous. The CDR3 spans 13 residues. Germline V gene lookup returns CDR1 SGHNT and CDR2 YENEEA. V was clipped by 6 bases and J by 5 bases, with 10 bases between them. As DNA, the CDR3 is TGTGCCAGCAGTCCCCGGCTTACCGGGGAGCTGTTTTTT. It yields the protein CASSPRLTGELFF.

This sequence joins TRBV3-1 (or the pseudogene TRBV3-2) and TRBJ2-1; 10 bases align to TRBD2. This CDR3 comprises 18 residues. The V gene end was trimmed by 0 bases and the J gene end by 6 bases; junction bases not matched to a gene: 11. Per germline, CDR1 LGHDT and CDR2 YNNKEL (reference sequence). CDR3 amino acids: CASSQDEALAGISNEQFF. In nucleotides, the CDR3 is TGTGCCAGCAGCCAAGATGAGGCACTAGCGGGGATTTCCAATGAGCAGTTCTTC.

This clone was recorded a few times. The CDR3, as DNA: TGTGCCAGCAGCCAACAAAGTGGACCGCACTATGGCTACACCTTC. Translation: CASSQQSGPHYGYTF. The rearrangement joins TRBV14 to TRBJ1-2, with D hard to call. Germline V gene lookup returns CDR1 SGHDN and CDR2 FVKESK. V gave up 2 bases and J gave up 3 bases, with 13 bases separating them. CDR3 length equals 15 residues.

V gene TRBV5-1 combines with J gene TRBJ1-1; TRBD1 is a possible D gene (5 bases). The V end lost 4 bases, the J end lost 2 bases, and 21 bases lay between the germline ends. Germline CDR1 is SGHRS and CDR2 is YFSETQ. The CDR3 totals 17 residues. The CDR3: CASSPGLFQGSNTEAFF. Written as DNA, the CDR3 is TGCGCCAGCAGCCCAGGACTATTTCAGGGTTCAAACACTGAAGCTTTCTTT.

The chain couples TRBV6-5 to TRBJ2-1; 12 positions agree with TRBD2. Unmatched junction bases numbered 6, after V lost 2 bases and J lost 7 bases. The CDR3 length is 16 residues. Per germline, CDR1 MNHEY and CDR2 SVGAGI. This chain's CDR3 is CASSYPLAGGPNEQFF. In nucleotides, the CDR3 is TGTGCCAGCAGTTACCCTCTAGCGGGAGGGCCTAATGAGCAGTTCTTC.

The genes are TRBV11-2 and TRBJ1-6; maybe TRBD1 (6 bases). This CDR3 is built from 14 residues. V was shortened by 4 bases and J by 6 bases, with 10 bases between the two germline ends. From germline, CDR1 is SGHAT and CDR2 FQNNGV. The CDR3 DNA is TGTGCCAGCAGCTACGACAGGCCTAATTCACCCCTCCACTTT. Its translation: CASSYDRPNSPLHF. The entire variable domain, with the rest obtained from reference TRBV11-2 and TRBJ1-6, is as follows: EAGVAQSPRYKIIEKRQSVAFWCNPISGHATLYWYQQILGQGPKLLIQFQNNGVVDDSQLPKDRFSAERLKGVDSTLKIQPAKLEDSAVYLCASSYDRPNSPLHFGNGTRLTVT.

DNA of the CDR3: TGTGCCAGCAGTGACGTCAGGGGGACTAATGAAAAACTGTTTTTT. This translates into CASSDVRGTNEKLFF. This sequence joins TRBV25-1 and TRBJ1-4; 7 nucleotides agree with TRBD1. The V and J ends lost 3 bases and 2 bases, in that order; junction bases with no gene match: 3. This CDR3 contains 15 residues. Germline V gene sequence: CDR1 MGHDK, CDR2 SYGVNS.

The genes are TRBV4-1 and TRBJ2-7; weak D call: TRBD2 (6 bases). The CDR3 extends over 13 amino acids. Per the germline V gene, CDR1 is MGHRA and CDR2 is YSYEKL. V was trimmed by 3 bases and J by 3 bases, leaving 9 bases between them. CDR3 bases: TGCGCCAGCAGCCAGACTAGTCACTACGAGCAGTACTTC. Translation: CASSQTSHYEQYF.

V usage is TRBV6-5 and J usage is TRBJ1-1; D unclear. Germline assignment: CDR1 MNHEY and CDR2 SVGAGI. Trimming shortened V by 10 bases and J by 1 base, and 7 bases separated the two germline ends. The CDR3 totals 11 residues. CDR3 sequence reads: CAIRENTEAFF. In DNA form, the CDR3 reads TGTGCCATAAGGGAGAACACTGAAGCTTTCTTT.